This T cell receptor (beta chain) was found in a study of cytomegalovirus exposure and HLA in healthy donors. The wider study: A preliminary data release comprised tens of millions of unique TCRs obtained from HLA-typed donors.

Concerning this clone itself: One junction end disagrees with the germline gene, perhaps due to a read error.

Looked up from germline, CDR1 is SGHRS and CDR2 is YFSETQ. The CDR3 totals 15 residues. Both 60 Vbeta primers and 13 Jbeta primers went into the PCR. Sequenced by immunoSEQ multiplex PCR; TCRdb stores in-frame clones only, minus some. The table lists some 150,000 clones, about 75% of them singletons. This receptor was taken from a man in his late teens or twenties in good health and CMV-seronegative. The chain couples TRBV5-1 to TRBJ2-1; TRBD1 agrees at 9 bases. Sequenced: PBMCs. CDR3 in DNA: TGCGCCAGCAGCTCCGGGACAGGGTCTTTGATCGGGTCGCTCTTC. This codes for CASSSGTGSLIGSLF.